The 14 T cell receptor beta chains reported below all come from one sample, sequenced in a study of T-cell reconstitution after alpha-beta-depleted transplantation in children. TCRbeta library preparation incorporated unique molecular identifiers. A single record per CDR3 protein comes from TCRdb applying MiXCR to the PCR reads. The sample lists 530,000 or so distinct CDR3 sequences; approximately 30% were seen once. The sequencing used PBMCs, collected before TCRalphabeta/CD19-depleted stem cell transplant. These TCRs come from a boy under three years old with Wiskott-Aldrich syndrome, due to receive a stem cell transplant.

Only a few counts were recorded for this clonotype. This chain connects TRBV11-1 to TRBJ2-1; 11 bases line up with TRBD2. The junction had 16 bases not matched to a gene; V was cut back by 5 bases and J by 4 bases. Germline V gene sequence: CDR1 SGHAT, CDR2 FQDESV (reference sequence). This CDR3 region has 19 residues. CDR3 region: CASSPGRVAGGPVYNEQFF. The DNA for the CDR3 is TGTGCCAGCAGCCCCGGTCGGGTAGCGGGAGGGCCTGTTTACAATGAGCAGTTCTTC.

V and J are TRBV21-1 and TRBJ1-4. TRBV21-1 is termed a pseudogene. The CDR3 totals 14 residues. The CDR3 loop is CASSPRRPNEKLFF. CDR3 sequence (DNA): TGTGCCAGCAGCCCGAGACGGCCAAATGAAAAACTGTTTTTT.

This clonotype was detected a few times. V usage is TRBV11-2 and J usage is TRBJ2-1; no reliable D call. V was shortened by 7 bases and J by 10 bases, with 14 bases between the two germline ends. There are 12 residues in the CDR3. In germline, CDR1 is SGHAT, CDR2 FQNNGV. The CDR3 DNA reads as TGTGCCAGCAACATGGGGTTTGACGAGCAGTTCTTC. Protein sequence: CASNMGFDEQFF.

The rearrangement joins TRBV5-1 to TRBJ2-4; 7 bases line up with TRBD2. This CDR3 is 14 amino acids long. Per the germline V gene, CDR1 is SGHRS and CDR2 is YFSETQ. V lost 4 bases, J lost 7 bases, and 8 bases stayed unmatched. CDR3 residues: CASSTIAGANIQYF. CDR3 DNA sequence: TGCGCCAGCAGCACCATCGCGGGAGCGAACATTCAGTACTTC.

This clonotype showed up just a few times. The V call is TRBV20-1, the J call TRBJ2-7; 14 bases fit TRBD2. CDR1 and CDR2 (germline): DFQATT, SNEGSKA (reference sequence). The length of the CDR3 is 13 residues. V lost 7 bases, J lost 6 bases, and 5 bases stayed unmatched. The CDR3: CSVRTSGRFEQYF. CDR3 DNA: TGCAGTGTCCGGACTAGCGGGAGGTTCGAGCAGTACTTC.

The J gene is TRBJ1-5, the V gene TRBV7-2; 9 bases line up with TRBD1. Germline CDR1 is SGHTA and CDR2 is FQGNSA. V dropped 6 bases and J dropped 0; count of bases not matched to a gene: 3. CDR3 length: 15 residues. The CDR3 reads CASSRQGDSNQPQHF. CDR3 coding DNA: TGTGCCAGCAGTCGACAGGGGGATAGCAATCAGCCCCAGCATTTT. Full variable domain (outside the CDR3, taken from reference TRBV7-2 and TRBJ1-5): GAGVSQSPSNKVTEKGKDVELRCDPISGHTALYWYRQSLGQGLEFLIYFQGNSAPDKSGLPSDRFSAERTGGSVSTLTIQRTQQEDSAVYLCASSRQGDSNQPQHFGDGTRLSIL.

The rearrangement uses TRBV7-9 and TRBJ2-3; tentative D call: TRBD2 (5 bases). CDR3 size: 16 residues. Germline V gene lookup returns CDR1 SEHNR and CDR2 FQNEAQ (reference sequence). V was shortened by 5 bases and J by 3 bases, with 18 bases between the two germline ends. The CDR3 loop reads CASSRRRGDSTDTQYF. The DNA for the CDR3 is TGTGCCAGCAGCCGGCGACGGGGAGATTCGACAGATACGCAGTATTTT.

The sample holds a few counts of this clonotype. V usage is TRBV5-1 and J usage is TRBJ2-1; D is undetermined. This CDR3 has 15 residues. Germline V gives CDR1 SGHRS, CDR2 YFSETQ. Trimming cost V 0 bases and J 3 bases, with 10 bases left between them. The CDR3 loop is CASSLGRAIYNEQFF. CDR3 sequence (DNA): TGCGCCAGCAGCTTGGGACGGGCAATCTACAATGAGCAGTTCTTC.

V usage is TRBV7-9 and J usage is TRBJ2-1, with 9 bases that match TRBD1. Germline-derived CDR1 and CDR2 are SEHNR and FQNEAQ (reference sequence). The CDR3 runs 15 residues. The J segment lost 7 bases and the V segment lost 3 bases, leaving 7 bases of the junction unmatched. CDR3 sequence reads: CASSLGTGKGNEQFF. The CDR3 nucleotides are TGTGCCAGCAGCTTGGGGACAGGGAAAGGGAATGAGCAGTTCTTC.

This chain connects TRBV4-1 to TRBJ2-1; perhaps TRBD2 as D (6 bases). The CDR3 contains 17 residues. Germline V gene sequence: CDR1 MGHRA, CDR2 YSYEKL. V lost 1 base to trimming and J lost 4 bases, with 17 bases between them. The CDR3 sequence is CASSQGVRLAFYNEQFF. In DNA, the CDR3 is TGCGCCAGCAGCCAAGGGGTTCGGCTAGCGTTTTACAATGAGCAGTTCTTC.

This sequence joins TRBV5-6 and TRBJ2-3; 11 bases are a match to TRBD1. This CDR3 has 15 amino acids. Germline V gene sequence: CDR1 SGHDT, CDR2 YYEEEE. Trimming removed 4 bases from V and 3 bases from J; junction bases left unmatched: 4. CDR3 in DNA: TGTGCCAGCAGCATGGACAGGGGGCGAACAGATACGCAGTATTTT. It encodes CASSMDRGRTDTQYF.

This clonotype occurred a few times. This chain links TRBV9 with TRBJ1-5; TRBD1 is a possible D gene (5 bases). Deletions cut 2 bases from V and 6 bases from J, with 9 bases between. The CDR3 covers 13 residues. Germline V gene data show CDR1 as SGDLS and CDR2 as YYNGEE. The CDR3 sequence is CASSVTVGQPQHF. CDR3 in DNA: TGTGCCAGCAGCGTGACAGTGGGTCAGCCCCAGCATTTT.

V usage is TRBV24-1 and J usage is TRBJ2-7, with 8 bases aligning to TRBD1. Germline V lookup: CDR1 KGHDR, CDR2 SFDVKD. CDR3 length equals 13 residues. V shed 4 bases and J 6 bases; nucleotides not matched to a gene: 4. CDR3 in DNA: TGTGCCACCAGTGACCTGACAGGGGCCGAGCAGTACTTC. Translated: CATSDLTGAEQYF.

The chain is built from TRBV20-1 and TRBJ2-1, with 9 bases lining up with TRBD2. Looked up from germline, CDR1 is DFQATT and CDR2 is SNEGSKA (reference sequence). Trimming took 0 bases from V and 8 from J; bases not matched to a gene: 11. CDR3 length equals 16 residues. For the CDR3, the DNA is TGCAGTGCTAGAGACGCCGTAGCGGGAGAGAACTATGAGCAGTTCTTC. It encodes CSARDAVAGENYEQFF.